The clone carrying this T cell receptor (beta chain) occurred a few times. In TCRdb, the RT-PCR reads were re-called with MiXCR into one record per CDR3 protein. The sample contains approximately 720,000 distinct CDR3 sequences, 14% of which appear only once. The CDR3 has 14 residues. Germline values: CDR1 DFQATT, CDR2 SNEGSKA (reference sequence). Losses at the gene ends were 5 bases for V and 5 bases for J; bases not matched to a gene: 9. Specimen: memory CD4+ T cells from blood. V gene TRBV20-1 combines with J gene TRBJ2-3; 8 bases are a match to TRBD1. The origin of this receptor is a female donor in good health, serving as a healthy control. CDR3: CSASGQGREDTQYF. The CDR3 nucleotides read TGCAGTGCTTCCGGACAGGGAAGAGAAGATACGCAGTATTTT.